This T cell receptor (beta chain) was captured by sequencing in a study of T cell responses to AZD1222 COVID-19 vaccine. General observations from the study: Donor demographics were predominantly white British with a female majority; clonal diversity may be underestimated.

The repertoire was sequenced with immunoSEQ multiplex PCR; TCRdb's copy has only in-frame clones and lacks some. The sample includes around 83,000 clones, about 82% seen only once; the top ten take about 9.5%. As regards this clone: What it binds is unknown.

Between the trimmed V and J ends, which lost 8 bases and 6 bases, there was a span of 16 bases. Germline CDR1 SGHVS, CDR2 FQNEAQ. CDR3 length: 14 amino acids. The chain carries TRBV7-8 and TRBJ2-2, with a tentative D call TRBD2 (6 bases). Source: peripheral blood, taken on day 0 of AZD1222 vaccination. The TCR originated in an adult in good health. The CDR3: CASAKRLVSGELFF. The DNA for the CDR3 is TGTGCCAGCGCAAAACGACTAGTCTCCGGGGAGCTGTTTTTT. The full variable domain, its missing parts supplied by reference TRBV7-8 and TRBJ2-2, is GAGVSQSPRYKVAKRGQDVALRCDPISGHVSLFWYQQALGQGPEFLTYFQNEAQLDKSGLPSDRFFAERPEGSVSTLKIQRTQQEDSAVYLCASAKRLVSGELFFGEGSRLTVL.